A single TCR beta chain is shown here with its context. Its antigen is unidentified. This record comes from a study of T cells in Graves' hyperthyroidism and ophthalmopathy. Germline CDR1 is MNHEY and CDR2 is SMNVEV (reference sequence). After removal of 7 bases from V and 3 bases from J, the junction contained 7 bases not matched to a gene. The CDR3 is 15 residues long. Overall study findings and caveats: Also found in blood were most expanded thyroid clonotypes above 0.001.

Each diagnosis drew on symptoms, thyroxine, TRAb, thyroid ultrasound and orbital computed tomography findings. PBMCs were sourced from roughly 9.1 ml fresh peripheral blood. The TCR beta CDR3 regions underwent amplification using RNA transcripts as the source. The study used the HTBI primer set for a first-round RT-PCR of the TCR CDR3. A single record per CDR3 protein comes from TCRdb applying MiXCR to the multiplex PCR reads. This sample has 360,000 or so distinct CDR3 sequences, with 19% found just once. V gene TRBV27 combines with J gene TRBJ1-1; 11 bases align to TRBD1. The sequenced sample consisted of blood. The source is a woman aged 18-29 years with Graves' hyperthyroidism. The CDR3 DNA reads as TGTGCCAGCACCGAAGGACAGGGGGCGGACACTGAAGCTTTCTTT. Translated, it gives CASTEGQGADTEAFF.